These 10 T cell receptor beta chains originate from one sample sequenced in a study of PD-L1 blockade in urothelial cancer. TCRdb keeps only in-frame clones here, not all; method: immunoSEQ multiplex PCR. The sample contains 85,000 to 95,000 clones, about 90% of which appear only once. The time point denotes: pretreatment peripheral blood. The specimen comprised PBMCs, sampled around atezolizumab (anti-PD-L1) treatment. The receptors come from a woman aged 80 or over with urothelial cancer.

The chain recombines TRBV14 with TRBJ1-4; TRBD1 matches at 8 bases. Germline CDR1 is SGHDN and CDR2 is FVKESK. The CDR3 spans 16 residues. J was trimmed by 11 bases and V by 1 base; bases with no gene match: 12. The DNA of the CDR3 is TGTGCCAGCAGCCAAGGGACCAGGGGGCCTTCAGGGAAACTGTTTTTT. Translated: CASSQGTRGPSGKLFF.

V is TRBV19 and J is TRBJ1-2; 11 bases are shared with TRBD1. The CDR3 extends over 16 amino acids. Germline assignment: CDR1 LNHDA and CDR2 SQIVND (reference sequence). V shed 4 bases, J shed 0 bases, and the junction held 4 bases outside the gene matches. CDR3 sequence: CASSTRTGGANYGYTF. Here the CDR3 DNA reads TGTGCCAGTAGTACCCGGACAGGGGGCGCTAACTATGGCTACACCTTC.

The V and J genes are TRBV19 and TRBJ2-7; 9 nucleotides agree with TRBD2. V gave up 0 bases and J gave up 3 bases; unmatched junction bases: 3. This CDR3 spans 15 amino acids. Germline CDR1 and CDR2: LNHDA and SQIVND (reference sequence). The CDR3 DNA reads as TGTGCCAGTAGTATAGATGGTAGCGGGAGCTACGAGCAGTACTTC. Protein sequence: CASSIDGSGSYEQYF. The whole variable domain, remainder taken from reference TRBV19 and TRBJ2-7, is DGGITQSPKYLFRKEGQNVTLSCEQNLNHDAMYWYRQDPGQGLRLIYYSQIVNDFQKGDIAEGYSVSREKKESFPLTVTSAQKNPTAFYLCASSIDGSGSYEQYFGPGTRLTVT.

The chain has TRBV4-1 and TRBJ2-1, with D possibly being TRBD2 (6 bases). V shed 3 bases and J shed 8 bases, with 14 bases lying between them. Germline loops: CDR1 MGHRA, CDR2 YSYEKL. The CDR3 has 14 amino acids. The CDR3 region is CASSQPGLAYEQFF. The CDR3 DNA follows: TGCGCCAGCAGCCAGCCGGGACTGGCGTATGAGCAGTTCTTC.

The chain carries TRBV28 and TRBJ1-2; 9 positions agree with TRBD1. The V and J ends lost 7 bases and 9 bases, in that order; junction bases with no gene match: 12. The CDR3 sequence is 14 residues long. The V gene's germline CDR1 is MDHEN and CDR2 SYDVKM. The CDR3 DNA sequence: TGTGCCAGCACCCCCCCTCCGGGACAGGGAAGCTACACCTTC. Translated, it gives CASTPPPGQGSYTF.

The chain joins TRBV11-3 to TRBJ1-1; 7 positions match TRBD1. Germline assignment: CDR1 SGHNT and CDR2 YENEEA. The CDR3 loop spans 13 amino acids. Trimming removed 3 bases from V and 7 bases from J; junction bases left unmatched: 5. CDR3 sequence: CASSFGQVGEAFF. The CDR3 DNA reads as TGTGCCAGCAGCTTCGGACAGGTGGGTGAAGCTTTCTTT.

The rearrangement links TRBV6-4 to TRBJ2-1; 8 bases align to TRBD2. Germline assignment: CDR1 MRHNA and CDR2 SNTAGT. The CDR3 contains 15 residues. V was pared by 5 bases and J by 0 bases, with 3 bases of the junction left unmatched. CDR3: CASSQLADSYNEQFF. CDR3 nucleotide sequence: TGTGCCAGCAGTCAACTAGCGGACTCCTACAATGAGCAGTTCTTC.

The chain's CDR3 is CASSTSTDTQYF. The CDR3 DNA reads TGTGCCAGCTCAACTAGCACAGATACGCAGTATTTT. This sequence joins TRBV18 and TRBJ2-3; D is ambiguous. Germline loops: CDR1 KGHSH, CDR2 LQKENI. The CDR3 contains 12 residues. The ends were cut back, 5 bases at V and 0 bases at J, with 3 bases in the middle. Full variable domain (outside the CDR3, taken from reference TRBV18 and TRBJ2-3): NAGVMQNPRHLVRRRGQEARLRCSPMKGHSHVYWYRQLPEEGLKFMVYLQKENIIDESGMPKERFSAEFPKEGPSILRIQQVVRGDSAAYFCASSTSTDTQYFGPGTRLTVL.

The J gene is TRBJ2-1, the V gene TRBV9; D ambiguous. The CDR3 is made up of 13 amino acids. Germline CDR1 SGDLS, CDR2 YYNGEE. The V end lost 3 bases, the J end lost 5 bases, and 9 bases lay between the germline ends. DNA for the CDR3: TGTGCCAGCAGCGCACGGGTAGACAATGAGCAGTTCTTC. It specifies CASSARVDNEQFF.

The V and J genes are TRBV7-7 and TRBJ2-3; 8 bases are a match to TRBD2. The CDR3 totals 15 residues. The ends lost 4 bases at V and 6 bases at J; junction bases unmatched: 9. Germline V gene sequence: CDR1 SSHAT, CDR2 FNYEAQ (reference sequence). The CDR3 protein is CASSSGLSGSDTQYF. The CDR3 DNA follows: TGTGCCAGCAGCTCGGGACTGAGCGGGAGCGATACGCAGTATTTT.